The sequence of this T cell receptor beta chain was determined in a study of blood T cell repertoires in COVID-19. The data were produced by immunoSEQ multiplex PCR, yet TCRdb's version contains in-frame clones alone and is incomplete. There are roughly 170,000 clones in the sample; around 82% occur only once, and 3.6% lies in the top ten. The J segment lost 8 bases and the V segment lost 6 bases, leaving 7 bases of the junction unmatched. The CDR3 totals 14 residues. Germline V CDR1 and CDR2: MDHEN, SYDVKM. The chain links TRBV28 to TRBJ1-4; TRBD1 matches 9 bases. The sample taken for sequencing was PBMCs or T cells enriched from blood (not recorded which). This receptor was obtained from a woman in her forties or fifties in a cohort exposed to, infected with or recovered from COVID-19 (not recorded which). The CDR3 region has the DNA TGTGCCAGCAGCCCGACAGGGGGAAAGGAAAAACTGTTTTTT. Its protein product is CASSPTGGKEKLFF.